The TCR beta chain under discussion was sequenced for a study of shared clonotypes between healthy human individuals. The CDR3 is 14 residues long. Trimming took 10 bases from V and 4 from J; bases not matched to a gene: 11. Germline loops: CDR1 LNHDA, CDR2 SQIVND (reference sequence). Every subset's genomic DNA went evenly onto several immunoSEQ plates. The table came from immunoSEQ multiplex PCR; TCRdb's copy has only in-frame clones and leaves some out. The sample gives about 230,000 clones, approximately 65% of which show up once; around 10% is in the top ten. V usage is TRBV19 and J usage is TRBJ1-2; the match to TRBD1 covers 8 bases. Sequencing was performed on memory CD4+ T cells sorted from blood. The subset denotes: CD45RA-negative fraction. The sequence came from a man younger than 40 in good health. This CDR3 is CAKTRGTGVYGYTF. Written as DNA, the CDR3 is TGTGCCAAAACAAGGGGGACAGGAGTCTATGGCTACACCTTC.